This T cell receptor beta chain is drawn from a study of shared T cell receptors in the human thymus. This table comes from immunoSEQ multiplex PCR, and its TCRdb copy is limited to in-frame clones, with some not included. The sample includes over 650,000 clones, 80% to 90% of them seen just once. The CDR3 is 16 residues long. Trimming removed 5 bases at V and 4 bases at J, with 20 bases between. Germline-derived CDR1 and CDR2 are SEHNR and FQNEAQ (reference sequence). In addition, the sample was reused for a study of human thymus T cells.

The chain recombines TRBV7-9 with TRBJ1-2; D is unresolved. The origin of this receptor is a boy in the first two years of life with a congenital heart defect. Sample: thymocytes. CDR3 sequence: CASSQPDGGPGYGYTF. Written as DNA, the CDR3 is TGTGCCAGCAGCCAACCAGACGGCGGGCCAGGCTATGGCTACACCTTC.